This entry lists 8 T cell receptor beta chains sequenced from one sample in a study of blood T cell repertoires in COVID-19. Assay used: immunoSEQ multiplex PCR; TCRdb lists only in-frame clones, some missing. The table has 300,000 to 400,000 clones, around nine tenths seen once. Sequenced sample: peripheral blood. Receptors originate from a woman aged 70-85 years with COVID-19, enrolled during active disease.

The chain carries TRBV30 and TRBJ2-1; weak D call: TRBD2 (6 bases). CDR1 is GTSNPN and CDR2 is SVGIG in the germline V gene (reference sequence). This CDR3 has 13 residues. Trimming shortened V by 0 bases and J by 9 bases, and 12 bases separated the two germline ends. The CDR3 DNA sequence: TGTGCCTGGAGTGTACTAGTGGGGGGTGAGCAGTTCTTC. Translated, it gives CAWSVLVGGEQFF.

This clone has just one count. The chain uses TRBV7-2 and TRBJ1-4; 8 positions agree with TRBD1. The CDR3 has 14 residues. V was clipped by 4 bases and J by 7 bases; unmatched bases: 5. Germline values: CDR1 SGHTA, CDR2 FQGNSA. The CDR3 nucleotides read TGTGCCAGCAGCTATCGACAGGGGCTTGAAAAACTGTTTTTT. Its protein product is CASSYRQGLEKLFF.

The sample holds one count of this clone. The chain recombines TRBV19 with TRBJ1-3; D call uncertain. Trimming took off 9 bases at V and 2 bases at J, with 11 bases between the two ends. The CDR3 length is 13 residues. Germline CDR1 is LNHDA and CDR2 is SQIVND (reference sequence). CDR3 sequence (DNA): TGTGCCAGCACTAGGGATCCTGGAAACACCATATATTTT. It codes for CASTRDPGNTIYF.

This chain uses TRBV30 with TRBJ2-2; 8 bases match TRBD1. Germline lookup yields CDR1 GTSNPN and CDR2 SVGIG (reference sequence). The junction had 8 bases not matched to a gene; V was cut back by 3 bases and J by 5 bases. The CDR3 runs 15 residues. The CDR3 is CAWSRGQYSTGELFF. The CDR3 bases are TGTGCCTGGAGCAGGGGGCAGTACTCAACCGGGGAGCTGTTTTTT. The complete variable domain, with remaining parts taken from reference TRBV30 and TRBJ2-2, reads SQTIHQWPATLVQPVGSPLSLECTVEGTSNPNLYWYRQAAGRGLQLLFYSVGIGQISSEVPQNLSASRPQDRQFILSSKKLLLSDSGFYLCAWSRGQYSTGELFFGEGSRLTVL.

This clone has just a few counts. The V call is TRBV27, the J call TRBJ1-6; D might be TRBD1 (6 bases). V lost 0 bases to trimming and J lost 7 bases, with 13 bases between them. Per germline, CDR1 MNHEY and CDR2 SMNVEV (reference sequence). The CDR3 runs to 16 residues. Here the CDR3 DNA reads TGTGCCAGCAGTTTATCGGCGGGGGCCCTGAATTCACCCCTCCACTTT. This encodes CASSLSAGALNSPLHF.

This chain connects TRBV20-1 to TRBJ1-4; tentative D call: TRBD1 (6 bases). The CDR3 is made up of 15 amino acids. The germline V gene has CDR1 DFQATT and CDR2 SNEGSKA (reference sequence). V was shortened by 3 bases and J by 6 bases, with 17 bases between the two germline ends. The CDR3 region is CSASYGGRRDEKLFF. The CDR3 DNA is TGCAGTGCTAGTTACGGGGGGCGCCGGGATGAAAAACTGTTTTTT.

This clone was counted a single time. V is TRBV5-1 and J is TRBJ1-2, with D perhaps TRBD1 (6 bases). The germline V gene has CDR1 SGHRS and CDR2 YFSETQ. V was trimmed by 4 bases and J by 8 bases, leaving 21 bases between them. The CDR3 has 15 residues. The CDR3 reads CASSLSTGYGYGYTF. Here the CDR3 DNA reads TGCGCCAGCAGCCTCTCCACAGGGTATGGCTACGGCTACACCTTC.

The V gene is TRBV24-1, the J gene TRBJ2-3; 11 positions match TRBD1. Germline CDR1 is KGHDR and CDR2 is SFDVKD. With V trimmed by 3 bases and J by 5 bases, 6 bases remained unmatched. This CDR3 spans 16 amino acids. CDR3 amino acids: CATSDLPGQGGDTQYF. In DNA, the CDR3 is TGTGCCACCAGTGATCTCCCGGGACAGGGGGGAGATACGCAGTATTTT.